These T cell receptor beta chains were read from a single sample in a study of cytomegalovirus exposure and HLA in healthy donors. This table comes from immunoSEQ multiplex PCR, and its TCRdb copy is limited to in-frame clones, with some not included. This table holds about 200,000 clones, approximately 80% found once. The material sequenced was PBMCs. These TCRs come from a boy under 10 years old in good health and CMV-seronegative. The CDR3 runs from the conserved cysteine through the conserved F or W.

CDR3aa	v_gene	j_gene
CASSEVQGSYEQYF	TRBV2	TRBJ2-7
CASSSSWVAGGPGETQYF	TRBV21-1	TRBJ2-5
CASSPESGTSGSGTDTQYF	TRBV18	TRBJ2-3
CAWSSRTSGGHYEQYF	TRBV30	TRBJ2-7
CASSSTLGQGGSYEQYF	TRBV7-9	TRBJ2-7
CASSTDRGTGELFF	TRBV6-5	TRBJ2-2
CASSSLDGSYEQYF	TRBV7-9	TRBJ2-7
CASTGVGANVLTF	TRBV9	TRBJ2-6
CASSHASGGGRTDTQYF	TRBV4-1	TRBJ2-3
CASSQEGFGNQPQHF	TRBV4-1	TRBJ1-5
CASSADGGPTYEQYF	TRBV9	TRBJ2-7
CASSQPWTSGLEQFF	TRBV4-1	TRBJ2-1
CASSSPGTGNGANVLTF	TRBV13	TRBJ2-6
CASSSAGGPGEQFF	TRBV6-4	TRBJ2-1
CASGLQGITETQYF	TRBV27	TRBJ2-5
CASQIGKGGTNTEAFF	TRBV19	TRBJ1-1
CASSPSSGNTIYF	TRBV7-6	TRBJ1-3
CASSLTGGADTGELFF	TRBV5-5	TRBJ2-2
CASSLISGVF	TRBV7-9	TRBJ1-2
CASIRGHGNSPLHF	TRBV28	TRBJ1-6
CASSPDRADYGYTF	TRBV7-9	TRBJ1-2
CASSPDGNYGYTF	TRBV6-5	TRBJ1-2
CASSFRLYNEQFF	TRBV7-8	TRBJ2-1
CASRGTGGDTGELFF	TRBV9	TRBJ2-2
CASSRGGSEQFF	TRBV7-2	TRBJ2-1
CASSPGTGVNTEAFF	TRBV2	TRBJ1-1
CASSLRGGRGPKNIQYF	TRBV7-6	TRBJ2-4
CASSLKQGAFTGELFF	TRBV7-2	TRBJ2-2
CASSWTSGQETQYF	TRBV7-6	TRBJ2-5
CASSSRGQGFYEQYF	TRBV27	TRBJ2-7
CATSRDVAGTEAFF	TRBV15	TRBJ1-1
CAWRRGIDYNYGYTF	TRBV30	TRBJ1-2
CASSDRVGGNTGELFF	TRBV10-1	TRBJ2-2
CATSREDRGTGNTIYF	TRBV15	TRBJ1-3